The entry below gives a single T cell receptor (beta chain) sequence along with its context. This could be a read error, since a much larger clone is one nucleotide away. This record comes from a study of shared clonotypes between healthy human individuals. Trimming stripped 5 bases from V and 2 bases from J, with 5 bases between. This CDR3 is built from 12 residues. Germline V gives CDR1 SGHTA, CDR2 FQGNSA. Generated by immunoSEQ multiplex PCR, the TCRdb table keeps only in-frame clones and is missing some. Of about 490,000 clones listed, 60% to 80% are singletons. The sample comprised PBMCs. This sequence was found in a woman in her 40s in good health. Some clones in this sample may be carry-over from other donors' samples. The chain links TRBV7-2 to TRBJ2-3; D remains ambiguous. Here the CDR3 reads CASSPNTDTQYF. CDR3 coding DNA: TGTGCCAGCAGCCCCAACACAGATACGCAGTATTTT.